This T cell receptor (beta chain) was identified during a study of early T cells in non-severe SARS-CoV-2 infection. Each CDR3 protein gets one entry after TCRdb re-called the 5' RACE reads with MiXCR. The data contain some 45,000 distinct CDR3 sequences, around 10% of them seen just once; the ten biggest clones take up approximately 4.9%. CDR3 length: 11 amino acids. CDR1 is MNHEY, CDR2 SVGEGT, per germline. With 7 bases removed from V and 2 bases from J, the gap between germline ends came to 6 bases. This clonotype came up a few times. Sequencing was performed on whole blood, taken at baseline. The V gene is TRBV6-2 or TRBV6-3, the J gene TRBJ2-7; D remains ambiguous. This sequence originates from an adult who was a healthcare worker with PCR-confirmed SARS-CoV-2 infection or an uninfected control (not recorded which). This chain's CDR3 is CASTTTYEQYF. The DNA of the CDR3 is TGTGCCAGCACCACGACCTACGAGCAGTACTTC.